This is a list of T cell receptor beta chains from one sample in a study of early T cells in non-severe SARS-CoV-2 infection. TCRdb re-called the 5' RACE reads through MiXCR, storing one row per CDR3 protein. This table has about 60,000 distinct CDR3 sequences, about an eighth appearing once. Sequencing used whole blood. The receptors originated from an adult who was a healthcare worker with PCR-confirmed SARS-CoV-2 infection or an uninfected control (not recorded which). CDR3s include the opening cysteine and the closing phenylalanine or tryptophan. A D gene is named only where the DNA matches it firmly. A row's size may be missing; if present it is once, few, many or a size class.

few	TRBV19	.	TRBJ2-1	TGTGCCAGTAGTATAGGCCGGATCTCCTACAATGAGCAGTTCTTC	CASSIGRISYNEQFF
many	TRBV2	.	TRBJ1-5	TGTGCCAGCAGCGGCCCCAATCAGCCCCAGCATTTT	CASSGPNQPQHF
many	TRBV7-3	TRBD2	TRBJ2-3	TGTGCCAGCAGCTTCAGGGAGGGAGATACGCAGTATTTT	CASSFREGDTQYF
.	TRBV5-1	TRBD2	TRBJ2-3	TGCGCCAGCAGCTCCAGCGGGGCCCCCGGGGATACGCAGTATTTT	CASSSSGAPGDTQYF
few	TRBV29-1	.	TRBJ2-7	TGCAGCGTTGAAACCGGTCCCTACGAGCAGTACTTC	CSVETGPYEQYF
.	TRBV20-1	.	TRBJ1-2	TGCAGTGCCGAATCCACGGAATTCGGCTACACCTTC	CSAESTEFGYTF
.	TRBV12-3/TRBV12-4	TRBD2	TRBJ2-3	TGTGCCAGCAGCCCCAGCGGGGGCGTCACAGATACGCAGTATTTT	CASSPSGGVTDTQYF
many	TRBV6-2/TRBV6-3	.	TRBJ2-7	TGTGCCAGCAGTTATTCGGACGTCGAGGGTAACGAGCAGTACTTC	CASSYSDVEGNEQYF
few	TRBV10-3	.	TRBJ2-2	TGTGCCATCATACAGACGAACACCGGGGAGCTGTTTTTT	CAIIQTNTGELFF
many	TRBV5-1	.	TRBJ1-1	TGCGCCAGCAGCTGGGACACCTACACTGAAGCTTTCTTT	CASSWDTYTEAFF
.	TRBV29-1	TRBD2	TRBJ2-7	TGCAGCGTTGCCGGACTAGCGGGGGAAAGCGAGCAGTACTTC	CSVAGLAGESEQYF
few	TRBV6-5	.	TRBJ2-2	TGTGCCAGCAGTTACTCTGGCAGAAAAGGCACCGGGGAGCTGTTTTTT	CASSYSGRKGTGELFF
.	TRBV12-3/TRBV12-4	TRBD2	TRBJ2-1	TGTGCCAGCAGTTTAAGGCGGGGGGGCATTGGGAGTCAGTTCTTC	CASSLRRGGIGSQFF
many	TRBV6-1	.	TRBJ2-7	TGTGCCACCATAGAACAGGTCTACGAGCAGTACTTC	CATIEQVYEQYF
.	TRBV29-1	TRBD2	TRBJ2-3	TGCAGCGCCGTTTTAGCGGGGGTAGATACGCAGTATTTT	CSAVLAGVDTQYF
few	TRBV19	TRBD2	TRBJ2-1	TGTGCCAGTAGTATCGGGACTAGCGACGGCAATGAGCAGTTCTTC	CASSIGTSDGNEQFF
few	TRBV28	TRBD1	TRBJ2-5	TGTGCCAGCAGCACTACCGGGACAGGGAAAGAGACCCAGTACTTC	CASSTTGTGKETQYF
few	TRBV7-9	.	TRBJ1-4	TGTGCCAGCAGCCCCGACGGGTGGAGGCATGAAAAACTGTTTTTT	CASSPDGWRHEKLFF
many	TRBV4-2	.	TRBJ2-3	TGTGCCAGCAGCCAAGTGGGGGGTCCCACAGATACGCAGTATTTT	CASSQVGGPTDTQYF
.	TRBV25-1	TRBD1	TRBJ2-7	TGTGCCAGCAGTGAACCCCGGGACAGCTCCTACGAGCAGTACTTC	CASSEPRDSSYEQYF